This entry lists 2 T cell receptor beta chains sequenced from one sample in a study of T cells in Graves' hyperthyroidism and ophthalmopathy. The CDR3 regions of TCR beta were amplified from RNA transcripts. Researchers ran a first-round RT-PCR on the TCR CDR3 using the HTBI primer set. TCRdb fed the multiplex PCR reads into MiXCR, producing one record per CDR3 protein. The data contain approximately 380,000 distinct CDR3 sequences, roughly 13% of them singletons. Source material: blood. These receptors all stem from a middle-aged man with Graves' ophthalmopathy.

This clonotype has just a few counts. CDR3 nucleotide sequence: TGTGCCAGCAGTTCAAATAGCGGGAGGAGGGCCGGGGAGCTGTTTTTT. Residues: CASSSNSGRRAGELFF. V is TRBV12-3 or TRBV12-4 and J is TRBJ2-2; 10 positions agree with TRBD2. V lost 4 bases and J lost 6; bases outside the gene matches: 8. The CDR3 is made up of 16 amino acids.

As to this clonotype: This could be a read error, since a much larger clone is one nucleotide away. The chain combines TRBV29-1 with TRBJ2-1; 14 nucleotides match TRBD2. The CDR3 runs to 14 residues. Germline CDR1 reads SQVTM; CDR2 reads ANQGSEA. The CDR3, as DNA: TGCAGCGCTGGACTAGCGGGAGGAGGTAATGGGCAGTTCTTC. Amino acids: CSAGLAGGGNGQFF.